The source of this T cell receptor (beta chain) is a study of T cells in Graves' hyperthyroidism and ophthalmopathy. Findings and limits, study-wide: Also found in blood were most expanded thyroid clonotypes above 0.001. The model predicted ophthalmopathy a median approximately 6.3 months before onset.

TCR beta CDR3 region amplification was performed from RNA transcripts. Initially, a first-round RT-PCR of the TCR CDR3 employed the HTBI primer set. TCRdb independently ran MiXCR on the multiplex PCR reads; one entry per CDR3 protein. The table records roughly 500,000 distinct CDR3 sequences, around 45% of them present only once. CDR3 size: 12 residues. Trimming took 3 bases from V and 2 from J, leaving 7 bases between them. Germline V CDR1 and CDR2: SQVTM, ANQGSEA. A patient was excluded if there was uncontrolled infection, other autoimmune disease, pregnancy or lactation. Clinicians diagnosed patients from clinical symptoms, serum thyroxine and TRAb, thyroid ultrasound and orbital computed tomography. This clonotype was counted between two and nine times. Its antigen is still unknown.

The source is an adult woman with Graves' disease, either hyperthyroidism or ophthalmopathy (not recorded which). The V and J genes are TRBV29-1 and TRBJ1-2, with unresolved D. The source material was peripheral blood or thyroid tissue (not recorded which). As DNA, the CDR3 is TGCAGCGTTGATGCCGGAAACTATGGCTACACCTTC. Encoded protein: CSVDAGNYGYTF.